This T cell receptor beta chain came from a study of blood T cells in healthy people across ages. Study-wide results and limits: Donors of long life had a larger count of naive CD4+ cells and greater diversity than aged donors. Age brought a roughly linear fall in TCR beta diversity measured per million T cells.

The germline V gene encodes CDR1 SQVTM and CDR2 ANQGSEA. The CDR3 has 13 residues. The V end lost 0 bases, the J end lost 5 bases, and 10 bases lay between the germline ends. This clonotype turned up a few times. The antigen is not known. A second PCR, run for 7 to 11 cycles, used a sample-barcoded 5' primer plus a J-beta primer mix. TCRdb re-analysed the 5' RACE reads in MiXCR, keeping a single row per CDR3 protein. The data contain 800,000 or so distinct CDR3 sequences, 20% to 25% of them singletons. This sample also appeared in a second study, on T cells of mothers and their children.

The clonotype was recovered from a boy between 5 and 17 years old in good health. This chain joins TRBV29-1 and TRBJ2-5; no firm D call. The sample was blood. The CDR3 region has the DNA TGCAGCGTTGAAGAGGACCGTGAGGAGACCCAGTACTTC. Translating gives CSVEEDREETQYF.